This TCR beta chain was sequenced during a study of shared clonotypes between healthy human individuals. From CD4+ cells came CD45RA+ naive and CD45RA-negative memory subsets. Sequencing was performed with immunoSEQ multiplex PCR; in TCRdb, only in-frame clones are kept and a portion is missing. This sample has over a million clones, with approximately 97% found just once. V lost 1 base, J lost 8 bases, and 16 bases lay in between. Looked up from germline, CDR1 is SGHVS and CDR2 is FNYEAQ. This CDR3 region has 15 residues. The sample consisted of naive CD4+ T cells sorted from blood. Subset given: CD45RA+ positively selected. This chain connects TRBV7-6 to TRBJ2-3; D may correspond to TRBD1 or TRBD2 (5 bases each). The clonotype was recovered from a man aged 30 to 45 in good health. CDR3 sequence (DNA): TGTGCCAGCAGCTTAGGGGGCGGGCCTAAGGGTACGCAGTATTTT. Encoded protein: CASSLGGGPKGTQYF.